The sequence of this TCR beta chain was determined in a study of control samples from healthy donors and cancer patients. Method: immunoSEQ multiplex PCR; TCRdb's copy keeps in-frame clones and lacks some. The sample lists 70,000 to 90,000 clones; 70% to 90% were seen once. V lost 4 bases and J lost 2; bases outside the gene matches: 2. Germline assignment: CDR1 SGHAT and CDR2 FQDESV (reference sequence). The CDR3 is 14 residues long. This clone has more than one count but fewer than ten. The sequenced sample consisted of PBMCs. The sequence came from an older woman with head and neck cancer. The chain uses TRBV11-1 and TRBJ2-7; 10 bases map to TRBD1. CDR3 sequence (DNA): TGTGCCAGCAGCTCCGGGACAGGGGCCTACGAGCAGTACTTC. Translation: CASSSGTGAYEQYF.